Listed here are 23 T cell receptor beta chains from one sample, sequenced in a study of OX40 agonist ivuxolimab in advanced cancers. The method behind the library was the immunoSEQ multiplex PCR assay. Imported from immuneACCESS, the table was reduced by TCRdb to in-frame sequences with V and J called. These copies leave out some clones; in studies compared against another copy, an unresolved V gene accounts for under half, and the cause of the remainder is not known. This sample gives about 82,000 clones in total; over 80% of them show up just once. The top ten clones comprise approximately 0.79% of the sample. Sequenced material: CD4+ or CD8+ T cells sorted from blood, taken in a trial of the OX40 agonist ivuxolimab. The receptors derive from an adult with an advanced solid tumor such as melanoma, head and neck, liver or kidney cancer.

V is TRBV6-1 and J is TRBJ2-7; D is unclear. V lost 1 base and J 6 bases, leaving 4 bases between the germline ends. Germline-derived CDR1 and CDR2 are MNHNS and SASEGT. The CDR3 length is 11 residues. The DNA of the CDR3 is TGTGCCAGCAGTGAAGTGTCCGAGCAGTACTTC. This sequence encodes CASSEVSEQYF.

V usage is TRBV4-3 and J usage is TRBJ2-7, with D hard to call. The last part of the DNA fits TRBJ2-5 better; the J call may be wrong. The CDR3 length is 12 residues. The germline gives CDR1 LGHNA, CDR2 YSLEER. As DNA, the CDR3 is TGCGCCAGCAGCGGAGAGGTGGAGACCCAGTACTTC. Amino acid sequence: CASSGEVETQYF.

The sample holds a few counts of this clone. The genes are TRBV4-2 and TRBJ2-3, with 7 bases aligning to TRBD2. CDR1 and CDR2 from the germline V gene are LGHNA and YNFKEQ. Trimming removed 2 bases from V and 1 base from J; junction bases left unmatched: 3. The CDR3 runs to 15 residues. The CDR3 DNA reads as TGTGCCAGCAGCCAATTGAGCGGGGGCACAGATACGCAGTATTTT. This encodes CASSQLSGGTDTQYF.

The genes are TRBV6-5 and TRBJ1-5; D not certain. Germline V gene lookup returns CDR1 MNHEY and CDR2 SVGAGI. The length of the CDR3 is 14 residues. Trimming took 6 bases from V and 4 from J, leaving 13 bases between them. The CDR3 DNA reads TGTGCCAGCAGGCGTCGACAAGGAAATCAGCCCCAGCATTTT. This codes for CASRRRQGNQPQHF.

The chain combines TRBV21-1 with TRBJ1-3; the table's TRBD1 call for D was not verified on the DNA. TRBV21-1 is termed a pseudogene. The CDR3 has 13 amino acids. For the CDR3, the DNA is TGTGCCAGCAGAAACAGCTCTGGAAACACCATATATTTT. Residues: CASRNSSGNTIYF.

V and J are TRBV29-1 and TRBJ1-2, with a possible D match to TRBD1 (5 bases). CDR3 length: 14 amino acids. Trimming took off 2 bases at V and 10 bases at J, with 20 bases between the two ends. The germline V gene encodes CDR1 SQVTM and CDR2 ANQGSEA. The CDR3 here is CSVEILEGSVSYTF. The CDR3 region has the DNA TGCAGCGTTGAAATTTTGGAGGGGTCCGTCTCCTACACCTTC.

The gene calls are TRBV5-6 and TRBJ1-2; TRBD1 is a possible D gene (6 bases). V lost 4 bases, J lost 4 bases, and 14 bases lay in between. The CDR3 covers 14 residues. Per the germline V gene, CDR1 is SGHDT and CDR2 is YYEEEE. The CDR3 reads CASSQRDTSYGYTF. The CDR3 region has the DNA TGTGCCAGCAGCCAGAGGGACACGAGCTATGGCTACACCTTC. Supplemented by reference TRBV5-6 and TRBJ1-2, the full variable domain reads DAGVTQSPTHLIKTRGQQVTLRCSPKSGHDTVSWYQQALGQGPQFIFQYYEEEERQRGNFPDRFSGHQFPNYSSELNVNALLLGDSALYLCASSQRDTSYGYTFGSGTRLTVV.

The sample holds one count of this clone. The chain has TRBV2 and TRBJ1-5, with D hard to call. With 1 base removed from V and 6 bases from J, the gap between germline ends came to 7 bases. From germline, CDR1 is SNHLY and CDR2 FYNNEI. The CDR3 length is 13 residues. CDR3 DNA sequence: TGTGCCAGCAGTGAAGGACCCCGTCAGCCCCAGCATTTT. It encodes CASSEGPRQPQHF.

V gene TRBV2 combines with J gene TRBJ1-4; a weak D match, TRBD1 (5 bases). This CDR3 comprises 18 residues. CDR1 and CDR2 from the germline V gene are SNHLY and FYNNEI. V was cut by 6 bases and J by 2 bases, with 22 bases left in between. As DNA, the CDR3 is TGTGCCAGCAGGGACCAACCAAGGCCCAGGGTGACTAATGAAAAACTGTTTTTT. It is translated as CASRDQPRPRVTNEKLFF.

The rearrangement joins TRBV25-1 to TRBJ2-1, with 9 positions matching TRBD1. Germline V gene data show CDR1 as MGHDK and CDR2 as SYGVNS. The V segment lost 7 bases and the J segment 4 bases; nucleotides outside the gene matches: 5. CDR3 length: 14 amino acids. For the CDR3, the DNA is TGTGCCAGCAACGGACAGGGGCCGTACAATGAGCAGTTCTTC. Protein: CASNGQGPYNEQFF.

This clone was counted between two and nine times. In DNA form, the CDR3 reads TGTGCCAGCAGTGAACCCGGGACAGTGACCCATGAGCAGTTCTTC. Translating gives CASSEPGTVTHEQFF. The chain recombines TRBV6-1 with TRBJ2-1; TRBD1 aligns across 7 bases. This CDR3 contains 15 residues. The J segment lost 8 bases and the V segment lost 2 bases, leaving 9 bases of the junction unmatched. Germline lookup yields CDR1 MNHNS and CDR2 SASEGT.

The chain combines TRBV21-1 with TRBJ2-7; the table calls TRBD2, which could not be checked here. TRBV21-1 is noted as a pseudogene. The CDR3 totals 15 residues. The CDR3 DNA follows: TGTGCCAGCAGCAAAGCGGGGGGGTTGGTGAACGAGCAGTACTTC. It specifies CASSKAGGLVNEQYF.

Comment on this clone: At one end, the junction sequence differs from germline, possibly due to a read error. The V and J genes are TRBV7-7 and TRBJ2-1; D gene ambiguous. The V gene's germline CDR1 is SSHAT and CDR2 FNYEAQ (reference sequence). The CDR3 runs 13 residues. CDR3 loop: CASSIDKGNEQFF. In nucleotides, the CDR3 is TGTGCTAGCAGCATCGACAAAGGCAATGAGCAGTTCTTC.

The V and J genes are TRBV28 and TRBJ2-7; 7 bases line up with TRBD1. Unmatched junction bases numbered 8, after V lost 5 bases and J lost 4 bases. This CDR3 region has 14 residues. The germline gives CDR1 MDHEN, CDR2 SYDVKM. The CDR3: CASSVRQGRYEQYF. The DNA for the CDR3 is TGTGCCAGCAGTGTCAGACAGGGAAGATACGAGCAGTACTTC. The entire variable domain, with the rest obtained from reference TRBV28 and TRBJ2-7, is as follows: DVKVTQSSRYLVKRTGEKVFLECVQDMDHENMFWYRQDPGLGLRLIYFSYDVKMKEKGDIPEGYSVSREKKERFSLILESASTNQTSMYLCASSVRQGRYEQYFGPGTRLTVT.

A note on this clone: Other DNA sequences in the sample encode the same CDR3. This rearrangement joins TRBV10-3 to TRBJ2-3, with D possibly TRBD2 on 5 matching bases. Trimming pared 0 bases from V and 0 bases from J, leaving 10 bases between. CDR3 size: 16 residues. The germline gives CDR1 ENHRY, CDR2 SYGVKD. This chain's CDR3 is CAISESRVGSTDTQYF. In nucleotides, the CDR3 is TGTGCCATCAGTGAGTCGCGGGTCGGCAGCACAGATACGCAGTATTTT.

The count of this clone is one. This chain links TRBV7-6 with TRBJ2-5, with D unresolved. Trimming took off 1 base at V and 4 bases at J, with 4 bases between the two ends. The CDR3 length is 12 residues. The germline gives CDR1 SGHVS, CDR2 FNYEAQ. CDR3 in amino acids: CASSLVGETQYF. For the CDR3, the DNA is TGTGCCAGCAGCTTAGTTGGAGAGACCCAGTACTTC.

The chain carries TRBV7-2 and TRBJ2-2; D remains unclear. Trimming took off 3 bases at V and 5 bases at J, with 13 bases between the two ends. The germline CDR1 and CDR2 sequences are SGHTA and FQGNSA. The CDR3 has 15 residues. The CDR3 here is CASSFPVGSTGELFF. CDR3 sequence (DNA): TGTGCCAGCAGCTTTCCAGTCGGCAGTACCGGGGAGCTGTTTTTT.

The chain links TRBV9 to TRBJ2-3; D not resolved. V shed 4 bases and J shed 0 bases, with 15 bases lying between them. The CDR3 has 16 amino acids. The germline CDR1 and CDR2 sequences are SGDLS and YYNGEE. The CDR3 sequence: CASSPREWVSTDTQYF. The CDR3 DNA sequence: TGTGCCAGCAGCCCTAGAGAATGGGTTAGCACAGATACGCAGTATTTT.

The gene calls are TRBV7-2 and TRBJ1-1; 7 nucleotides agree with TRBD1. The CDR3 covers 15 residues. Germline loops: CDR1 SGHTA, CDR2 FQGNSA. V dropped 7 bases and J dropped 0; count of bases not matched to a gene: 8. CDR3 loop: CASIQTGQLNTEAFF. DNA of the CDR3: TGTGCCAGCATACAGACGGGACAGCTGAACACTGAAGCTTTCTTT.

The chain carries TRBV6-5 and TRBJ1-2, with no clear D. The germline V gene encodes CDR1 MNHEY and CDR2 SVGAGI. Trimming cost V 6 bases and J 2 bases, with 10 bases left between them. The CDR3 length is 13 residues. This chain's CDR3 is CASRLDLNYGYTF. Here the CDR3 DNA reads TGTGCCAGCAGGCTAGATCTAAACTATGGCTACACCTTC.

This sequence joins TRBV4-1 and TRBJ1-2; 9 bases fit TRBD1. V lost 3 bases, J lost 7 bases, and 12 bases stayed unmatched. This CDR3 comprises 16 residues. CDR1 and CDR2 from the germline V gene are MGHRA and YSYEKL. The CDR3 region is CASSHAGTGLLGGYTF. The CDR3 DNA reads as TGCGCCAGCAGCCATGCCGGGACAGGGCTTCTAGGTGGCTACACCTTC.

This clone was counted once. This sequence joins TRBV7-3 and TRBJ1-1, with D maybe TRBD1 (5 bases). The ends were cut back, 5 bases at V and 1 base at J, with 17 bases in the middle. Germline values: CDR1 SGHTA, CDR2 FQGTGA. The CDR3 loop spans 16 amino acids. CDR3 loop: CASSPTPGRQNTEAFF. CDR3 bases: TGTGCCAGCAGCCCAACCCCGGGACGGCAGAACACTGAAGCTTTCTTT.

This clone was recorded only once. The V and J genes are TRBV5-4 and TRBJ2-7; 7 nucleotides line up with TRBD1. Trimming cost V 5 bases and J 0 bases; bases outside gene matches: 11. The CDR3 totals 16 residues. Germline V gives CDR1 SGHNT, CDR2 YYREEE (reference sequence). CDR3 in amino acids: CASRSVRQGNSYEQYF. The CDR3, as DNA: TGTGCCAGCAGGAGCGTTCGACAGGGCAACTCCTACGAGCAGTACTTC.